The 32 T cell receptor beta chains listed next were all sequenced from one sample in a study of blood T cell repertoires in COVID-19 (dated by TCRdb to about 2020). The method behind the library was the immunoSEQ multiplex PCR assay. Drawn from immuneACCESS, this table holds only the in-frame rearrangements with V and J called that TCRdb kept. Clones are partly lost; checked studies trace under half to an unresolved V gene and leave the rest unexplained. For this sample the table gives roughly 5,500 clones, of which around 83% were detected only once. 7% to 10% of the sample lies in the top ten. The specimen was peripheral blood. The receptors here all came from a human donor with active COVID-19. The donor label of this sample is uncertain.

The J gene is TRBJ1-1, the V gene TRBV4-1; 9 bases match TRBD1. This CDR3 has 15 residues. Germline V lookup: CDR1 MGHRA, CDR2 YSYEKL. Trimming at V came to 0 bases and at J to 7 bases, leaving 6 bases not matched to a gene. The CDR3 DNA is TGCGCCAGCAGCCAAGATAAGGACAGGGGAGTTGAAGCTTTCTTT. It specifies CASSQDKDRGVEAFF.

J is TRBJ2-2 and V is TRBV5-8; the D is unclear. The V end lost 1 base, the J end lost 1 base, and 11 bases lay between the germline ends. This CDR3 has 16 amino acids. Germline CDR1 SGHTS, CDR2 YDEGEE. The CDR3 here is CASSLYLFRNTGELFF. The CDR3 DNA follows: TGTGCCAGCAGCTTGTACTTATTCCGGAACACCGGGGAGCTGTTTTTT.

The chain recombines TRBV7-3 with TRBJ2-1; 8 nucleotides agree with TRBD2. The CDR3 runs to 15 residues. V lost 5 bases to trimming and J lost 2 bases; unmatched junction nucleotides: 5. CDR1 is SGHTA, CDR2 FQGTGA, per germline. CDR3 in amino acids: CASSPAGGAYNEQFF. The CDR3 nucleotides read TGTGCCAGCAGCCCCGCCGGGGGGGCCTACAATGAGCAGTTCTTC.

This clone has a handful of counts. A read error may produce the germline difference seen at one junction end. V is TRBV6-1 and J is TRBJ2-5; 9 bases match TRBD1. The CDR3 contains 16 residues. Germline CDR1 reads MNHNS; CDR2 reads SASEGT. The CDR3 DNA sequence: TGTGCCAGCAGGGAAGTCCCGGGACAGGGCCGAGAGACCCAGTACTTC. Translation gives CASREVPGQGRETQYF.

The chain combines TRBV7-8 with TRBJ2-1; 9 positions agree with TRBD2. Looked up from germline, CDR1 is SGHVS and CDR2 is FQNEAQ. CDR3 length: 15 residues. Trimming removed 4 bases from V and 9 bases from J; junction bases left unmatched: 10. The CDR3 region is CASSSASLAGTEQFF. Here the CDR3 DNA reads TGTGCCAGCAGCTCGGCGAGCCTAGCGGGGACTGAGCAGTTCTTC.

This clone was detected only once. The chain couples TRBV27 to TRBJ1-1; possible D gene TRBD1, 5 bases. V dropped 5 bases and J dropped 7 bases, with 17 bases sitting between them. This CDR3 spans 14 amino acids. CDR1 and CDR2 from the germline V gene are MNHEY and SMNVEV (reference sequence). The CDR3 is CASSIRVERSEAFF. CDR3 DNA: TGTGCCAGCAGTATCAGGGTGGAACGGAGTGAAGCTTTCTTT.

The chain employs TRBV13 and TRBJ1-3; D possibly corresponds to TRBD1 (5 bases). V was trimmed by 5 bases and J by 0 bases, leaving 11 bases between them. Germline CDR1 reads PRHDT; CDR2 reads FYEKMQ (reference sequence). There are 15 residues in the CDR3. CDR3 sequence: CASSKGATSGNTIYF. CDR3 nucleotide sequence: TGTGCCAGCAGCAAAGGGGCTACCTCTGGAAACACCATATATTTT.

The CDR3 region has the DNA TGTGCCAGCAGCCAAATTGGACAGAGCATGAACACTGAAGCTTTCTTT. It codes for CASSQIGQSMNTEAFF. The V call is TRBV3-1 (or the pseudogene TRBV3-2), the J call TRBJ1-1; D might be TRBD1 (6 bases). V dropped 2 bases and J dropped 0 bases, with 13 bases sitting between them. The germline V gene encodes CDR1 LGHDT and CDR2 YNNKEL (reference sequence). CDR3 length: 16 residues.

The rearrangement uses TRBV7-9 and TRBJ2-5, with D maybe TRBD2 (5 bases). The V gene lost 7 bases and the J gene lost 1 base, with 13 bases spanning the gap. CDR1 and CDR2 (germline): SEHNR, FQNEAQ (reference sequence). The CDR3 covers 14 residues. The CDR3 nucleotides are TGTGCCAGCACCACGATGGAGGCCCAAGAGACCCAGTACTTC. It specifies CASTTMEAQETQYF.

V gene TRBV21-1 combines with J gene TRBJ1-2; the DNA was not used to check the table's D call, TRBD1. TRBV21-1 is marked as a pseudogene. The length of the CDR3 is 20 residues. CDR3 sequence (DNA): TGTGCCAGCAGCAAAGCGGACAGGGTGGTAACCGGTCAAGCTAACTATGGCTACACCTTC. Encoded protein: CASSKADRVVTGQANYGYTF.

The chain couples TRBV7-9 to TRBJ1-2; D is uncertain. Germline V CDR1 and CDR2: SEHNR, FQNEAQ (reference sequence). This CDR3 has 13 amino acids. Trimming cost V 1 base and J 8 bases, with 11 bases left between them. CDR3 DNA: TGTGCCAGCAGCTTAGGAAGACTACAAGGCTACACCTTC. This sequence encodes CASSLGRLQGYTF.

The chain employs TRBV12-3 or TRBV12-4 and TRBJ2-5; D gene ambiguous. The CDR3 has 13 amino acids. V was pared by 2 bases and J by 5 bases, with 9 bases between. CDR3: CASSLRLVETQYF. CDR3 bases: TGTGCCAGCAGTTTAAGACTTGTGGAGACCCAGTACTTC.

This clone was detected once. The chain joins TRBV4-2 to TRBJ1-5; D is undetermined. Germline V gene data show CDR1 as LGHNA and CDR2 as YNFKEQ. This CDR3 is 16 amino acids long. Trimming pared 0 bases from V and 2 bases from J, leaving 11 bases between. The CDR3 sequence: CASSQEGSGGNQPQHF. The CDR3 nucleotides are TGTGCCAGCAGCCAAGAAGGCAGCGGAGGCAATCAGCCCCAGCATTTT.

The CDR3 sequence: CASSLPNRGDTQYF. CDR3 nucleotide sequence: TGTGCCAGCAGCTTACCAAACAGGGGAGATACGCAGTATTTT. The chain recombines TRBV7-2 with TRBJ2-3; 7 nucleotides match TRBD1. The length of the CDR3 is 14 residues. After removal of 2 bases from V and 5 bases from J, the junction contained 4 bases not matched to a gene. Germline V gives CDR1 SGHTA, CDR2 FQGNSA.

This clone was counted only a few times. J is TRBJ1-2 and V is TRBV3-1 (or the pseudogene TRBV3-2); TRBD1 is a possible D gene (6 bases). CDR1 is LGHDT and CDR2 is YNNKEL in the germline V gene (reference sequence). Trimming took off 5 bases at V and 0 bases at J, with 10 bases between the two ends. The length of the CDR3 is 14 residues. The CDR3 sequence is CASSYQGSNYGYTF. The CDR3 bases are TGTGCCAGCAGCTATCAGGGGTCTAACTATGGCTACACCTTC.

This sequence joins TRBV20-1 and TRBJ2-3, with D unclear. Looked up from germline, CDR1 is DFQATT and CDR2 is SNEGSKA (reference sequence). The V gene lost 3 bases and the J gene lost 6 bases, with 13 bases spanning the gap. The CDR3 runs 13 residues. CDR3 amino acids: CSASGLGYDTQYF. The CDR3 DNA reads as TGCAGTGCTAGTGGTTTGGGCTACGATACGCAGTATTTT.

This chain joins TRBV5-1 and TRBJ2-5; maybe TRBD1 (5 bases). CDR3 length equals 15 residues. Germline V gene data show CDR1 as SGHRS and CDR2 as YFSETQ. Trimming removed 0 bases at V and 4 bases at J, with 13 bases between. In DNA, the CDR3 is TGCGCCAGCAGCTTGGGAGGAAGTGGGGCAGAGACCCAGTACTTC. Protein product: CASSLGGSGAETQYF.

The chain links TRBV5-1 to TRBJ2-5; tentatively, D is TRBD1 (6 bases). V was pared by 4 bases and J by 1 base, with 11 bases between. The CDR3 runs 14 residues. Germline loops: CDR1 SGHRS, CDR2 YFSETQ. DNA of the CDR3: TGCGCCAGCAGCCGGGGACAAAGCCAAGAGACCCAGTACTTC. Translation gives CASSRGQSQETQYF.

This rearrangement joins TRBV6-2 or TRBV6-3 to TRBJ2-1; TRBD2 matches 12 bases. The J segment lost 0 bases and the V segment lost 0 bases, leaving 0 bases of the junction unmatched. Germline-derived CDR1 and CDR2 are MNHEY and SVGEGT. This CDR3 contains 17 residues. The DNA of the CDR3 is TGTGCCAGCAGTTACTCGACTAGCGGGGGCTCCTACAATGAGCAGTTCTTC. It encodes CASSYSTSGGSYNEQFF.

The genes are TRBV6-1 and TRBJ2-3; maybe TRBD1 (6 bases). The CDR3 runs to 13 residues. Germline CDR1 is MNHNS and CDR2 is SASEGT. Trimming removed 8 bases from V and 0 bases from J, with 9 bases in between. The CDR3 reads CASRDTSTDTQYF. Written as DNA, the CDR3 is TGTGCCAGCCGGGACACAAGCACAGATACGCAGTATTTT.

The V and J genes are TRBV2 and TRBJ1-1, with 8 bases identical to TRBD1. Trimming cost V 4 bases and J 0 bases; bases outside gene matches: 7. This CDR3 has 16 amino acids. The germline CDR1 and CDR2 sequences are SNHLY and FYNNEI. The CDR3: CASSGTGPGVNTEAFF. For the CDR3, the DNA is TGTGCCAGCAGTGGGACAGGGCCGGGGGTGAACACTGAAGCTTTCTTT.

Written as DNA, the CDR3 is TGCGCCGCCGGGACAGGGGGCCTCACTGAAGCTTTCTTT. This codes for CAAGTGGLTEAFF. The rearrangement links TRBV10-2 to TRBJ1-1, with 12 nucleotides matching TRBD1. The CDR3 spans 13 residues. Trimming removed 11 bases from V and 4 bases from J; junction bases left unmatched: 5. Germline assignment: CDR1 WSHSY and CDR2 SAAADI.

The chain carries TRBV7-2 and TRBJ2-3, with 9 positions matching TRBD1. Unmatched junction bases numbered 6, after V lost 0 bases and J lost 2 bases. Germline V gene data show CDR1 as SGHTA and CDR2 as FQGNSA. The CDR3 covers 17 residues. The CDR3, as DNA: TGTGCCAGCAGCTTAGCGGGACAGGGCCCACCCACAGATACGCAGTATTTT. Translation: CASSLAGQGPPTDTQYF.

The rearrangement uses TRBV3-1 (or the pseudogene TRBV3-2) and TRBJ1-2, with TRBD1 matching 8 bases. Per germline, CDR1 LGHDT and CDR2 YNNKEL (reference sequence). The CDR3 is 17 amino acids. V shed 5 bases and J 8 bases; nucleotides not matched to a gene: 19. CDR3 residues: CASSERQGPPLLSGYTF. Here the CDR3 DNA reads TGTGCCAGCAGCGAACGACAGGGGCCGCCTCTTCTGAGCGGCTACACCTTC.

The J gene is TRBJ1-4, the V gene TRBV6-5; a possible D gene is TRBD1 (5 bases). The V end lost 9 bases, the J end lost 4 bases, and 12 bases lay between the germline ends. Germline V lookup: CDR1 MNHEY, CDR2 SVGAGI. The CDR3 contains 13 residues. The CDR3 is CASKDTNNEKLFF. The CDR3 DNA is TGTGCCAGTAAGGACACCAATAATGAAAAACTGTTTTTT.

The J gene is TRBJ2-3, the V gene TRBV9; 12 nucleotides match TRBD2. From germline, CDR1 is SGDLS and CDR2 YYNGEE. The CDR3 loop spans 16 amino acids. Trimming cost V 2 bases and J 2 bases; bases outside gene matches: 3. In nucleotides, the CDR3 is TGTGCCAGCAGCGTCCTAGCGGGGGGGAACACAGATACGCAGTATTTT. This codes for CASSVLAGGNTDTQYF. Filled out from reference TRBV9 and TRBJ2-3, the complete variable domain reads DSGVTQTPKHLITATGQRVTLRCSPRSGDLSVYWYQQSLDQGLQFLIQYYNGEERAKGNILERFSAQQFPDLHSELNLSSLELGDSALYFCASSVLAGGNTDTQYFGPGTRLTVL.

The chain uses TRBV3-1 (or the pseudogene TRBV3-2) and TRBJ1-1; tentative D call: TRBD1 (5 bases). Germline values: CDR1 LGHDT, CDR2 YNNKEL (reference sequence). The CDR3 loop spans 14 amino acids. Trimming took off 6 bases at V and 0 bases at J, with 11 bases between the two ends. The CDR3 sequence is CASRPTEMNTEAFF. The CDR3 coding sequence is TGTGCCAGCAGACCGACAGAAATGAACACTGAAGCTTTCTTT.

The CDR3 here is CASSTPRDPRGEQYV. In DNA, the CDR3 is TGTGCCAGCAGCACCCCGCGGGACCCAAGGGGCGAGCAGTACGTC. This chain connects TRBV11-2 to TRBJ2-7, with a possible D match to TRBD2 (6 bases). Germline V gives CDR1 SGHAT, CDR2 FQNNGV. The CDR3 runs to 15 residues. Trimming left V 5 bases short and J 6 bases short, with 20 bases between.

V and J are TRBV4-2 and TRBJ2-1; TRBD2 matches 10 bases. Germline trimming cut 3 bases from V and 10 bases from J; bases unmatched to any gene: 9. The CDR3 is 15 residues long. Per germline, CDR1 LGHNA and CDR2 YNFKEQ. This CDR3 is CASSQLAGAVSEQFF. CDR3 nucleotides: TGTGCCAGCAGCCAGCTAGCGGGAGCCGTCTCCGAGCAGTTCTTC.

The J gene is TRBJ1-5, the V gene TRBV21-1; the table assigns TRBD1, which was not confirmed against the DNA. TRBV21-1 is classified as a pseudogene. The CDR3 sequence is 22 residues long. The CDR3 is CASTKNPGTGNQATYSNQPQHF. DNA for the CDR3: TGTGCCAGCACCAAAAATCCCGGGACAGGGAACCAAGCCACCTATAGCAATCAGCCCCAGCATTTT.

This chain connects TRBV7-9 to TRBJ1-5, with D possibly being TRBD1 (5 bases). CDR3 length: 12 amino acids. Germline lookup yields CDR1 SEHNR and CDR2 FQNEAQ (reference sequence). Trimming left V 5 bases short and J 9 bases short, with 11 bases between. CDR3 nucleotide sequence: TGTGCCAGCAGCGGGGGGGAGGGGCCCCAGCATTTT. This codes for CASSGGEGPQHF.

The chain links TRBV27 to TRBJ1-5; 11 bases map to TRBD1. The V and J ends lost 11 bases and 1 base, in that order; junction bases with no gene match: 13. The CDR3 spans 17 residues. Germline V gene data show CDR1 as MNHEY and CDR2 as SMNVEV (reference sequence). This CDR3 is CACKRTGGSVSNQPQHF. As DNA, the CDR3 is TGTGCCTGTAAAAGGACAGGGGGCTCAGTAAGCAATCAGCCCCAGCATTTT.